The next 10 T cell receptor beta chains were all read from a single sample in a study of regulatory T cells in long-lasting Graves disease. HTBI primers from iRepertoire and Arm-PCR of CDR3 regions yielded the TCR beta libraries. MiXCR, run by TCRdb on the multiplex PCR reads, gives a single entry per CDR3 protein. Of roughly 400,000 distinct CDR3 sequences listed, less than 25% are singletons. Time point here: persistent/refractory GD, antithyroid drugs over 5 years with positive TRAb. PBMC-derived RNA was used for the TCR library. Material: peripheral blood mononuclear cells (PBMCs), obtained when the disease was refractory, from a patient treated with antithyroid drugs. These receptor sequences come from a female donor with Graves disease.

This clonotype has a count of ten or more. V gene TRBV7-2 combines with J gene TRBJ2-5; D is perhaps TRBD2 (5 bases). The V gene lost 1 base and the J gene lost 4 bases, with 19 bases spanning the gap. The CDR3 has 17 residues. Germline V gives CDR1 SGHTA, CDR2 FQGNSA. CDR3 protein: CASSLVGLGPRLETQYF. Written as DNA, the CDR3 is TGTGCCAGCAGCTTAGTAGGACTTGGGCCCCGCTTAGAGACCCAGTACTTC. Together with reference TRBV7-2 and TRBJ2-5, the CDR3 gives the full variable domain: GAGVSQSPSNKVTEKGKDVELRCDPISGHTALYWYRQSLGQGLEFLIYFQGNSAPDKSGLPSDRFSAERTGGSVSTLTIQRTQQEDSAVYLCASSLVGLGPRLETQYFGPGTRLLVL.

This clonotype has ten or more counts. The chain recombines TRBV19 with TRBJ1-1; D is unclear. V shed 3 bases and J shed 1 base, with 6 bases lying between them. The CDR3 is 13 amino acids. The germline V gene has CDR1 LNHDA and CDR2 SQIVND (reference sequence). CDR3 in DNA: TGTGCCAGTAGTATTGGGTGGAACACTGAAGCTTTCTTT. It translates to CASSIGWNTEAFF.

This clonotype was seen repeatedly, ten times or more. The rearrangement joins TRBV7-9 to TRBJ1-2; D not resolved. The CDR3 covers 12 residues. Germline V gene lookup returns CDR1 SEHNR and CDR2 FQNEAQ (reference sequence). Trimming stripped 10 bases from V and 4 bases from J, with 13 bases between. The CDR3 DNA reads as TGTGCCACCACCGATACGGGCTATGGCTACACCTTC. Translated: CATTDTGYGYTF. Variable domain in full (rest from reference TRBV7-9 and TRBJ1-2): DTGVSQNPRHKITKRGQNVTFRCDPISEHNRLYWYRQTLGQGPEFLTYFQNEAQLEKSRLLSDRFSAERPKGSFSTLEIQRTEQGDSAMYLCATTDTGYGYTFGSGTRLTVV.

The sample holds a few counts of this clonotype. At one end, the junction sequence differs from germline, possibly due to a read error. This chain links TRBV6-1 with TRBJ2-6; D uncertain. The CDR3 contains 17 residues. Germline loops: CDR1 MNHNS, CDR2 SASEGT. The CDR3 loop is CASREAIGISGANVLTF. In DNA form, the CDR3 reads TGTGCCAGCCGTGAGGCTATTGGGATCTCTGGGGCCAACGTCCTGACTTTC.

This clonotype was seen many times. The chain recombines TRBV18 with TRBJ2-7; 7 bases are a match to TRBD1. The CDR3 has 14 residues. V gave up 6 bases and J gave up 2 bases; unmatched junction bases: 7. CDR1 KGHSH and CDR2 LQKENI come from the germline V gene. The CDR3 loop is CASSAGTVTYEQYF. In nucleotides, the CDR3 is TGTGCCAGCTCCGCCGGGACAGTGACCTACGAGCAGTACTTC.

In this sample, this clonotype turned up many times. The chain joins TRBV12-3 or TRBV12-4 to TRBJ2-7, with 7 bases that match TRBD2. This CDR3 comprises 13 residues. The trim removed 3 bases at V and 1 base at J, leaving 0 bases unmatched. CDR3 protein: CASSFGGSYEQYF. The DNA for the CDR3 is TGTGCCAGCAGTTTCGGGGGGTCCTACGAGCAGTACTTC.

For this clonotype: The junction does not match germline at one end; this may be a read error. The chain employs TRBV12-3 or TRBV12-4 and TRBJ1-5; D might be TRBD1 (5 bases). The CDR3 loop spans 12 amino acids. CDR3: CASSLSSGQPTF. The CDR3, as DNA: TGTGCCAGCAGCCTATCCTCGGGGCAGCCTACCTTT.

V and J are TRBV7-2 and TRBJ2-3; no firm D call. V dropped 1 base and J dropped 4 bases, with 12 bases sitting between them. Germline lookup yields CDR1 SGHTA and CDR2 FQGNSA. This CDR3 contains 15 residues. In DNA form, the CDR3 reads TGTGCCAGCAGCTTAGGGGCCACTGGGGCAGATACGCAGTATTTT. Its translation is CASSLGATGADTQYF.

The chain couples TRBV29-1 to TRBJ1-2; D is undetermined. The CDR3 contains 12 residues. The ends were cut back, 5 bases at V and 1 base at J, with 8 bases in the middle. Germline CDR1 and CDR2: SQVTM and ANQGSEA. CDR3 sequence (DNA): TGCAGCGTTAAATGGCTTAACTATGGCTACACCTTC. Its translation is CSVKWLNYGYTF.

There are a few counts of this clonotype. V usage is TRBV7-2 and J usage is TRBJ2-6; tentative D call: TRBD2 (6 bases). The ends were cut back, 0 bases at V and 0 bases at J, with 9 bases in the middle. CDR1 is SGHTA and CDR2 is FQGNSA in the germline V gene. This CDR3 spans 17 amino acids. The CDR3 nucleotides are TGTGCCAGCAGCTTAGCGGGAGGCAGCTCTGGGGCCAACGTCCTGACTTTC. It encodes CASSLAGGSSGANVLTF.